This T cell receptor (beta chain) was sequenced during a study of control samples from healthy donors and cancer patients. TCRdb keeps only in-frame clones here, not all; method: immunoSEQ multiplex PCR. The sample has 100,000 or so clones; approximately 89% are singletons. This CDR3 contains 15 residues. V lost 1 base, J lost 3 bases, and 10 bases lay in between. Germline CDR1 LGHDT, CDR2 YNNKEL (reference sequence). The sample was blood. V gene TRBV3-1 (or the pseudogene TRBV3-2) combines with J gene TRBJ1-5; perhaps TRBD1 as D (6 bases). This receptor was obtained from a woman in her twenties or thirties in good health. CDR3 coding DNA: TGTGCCAGCAGCCAAGGAAGACAGGCCAATCAGCCCCAGCATTTT. Translating it yields CASSQGRQANQPQHF.